The 4 T cell receptor beta chains listed next were all sequenced from one sample in a study of cytomegalovirus exposure and HLA in healthy donors. Clones were sequenced by immunoSEQ multiplex PCR, and TCRdb holds only the in-frame ones, with some missing. The top ten clones hold 2.5% to 3.5% of a sample with some 140,000 clones, roughly nine tenths of them seen once. Input material: PBMCs. These TCRs come from a man between 18 and 35 years old in good health and CMV-seronegative.

In this sample, this clone turned up a few times. V and J are TRBV10-1 and TRBJ1-3; 8 bases are a match to TRBD1. CDR3 length equals 15 residues. J lost 2 bases, V lost 2 bases, and 2 bases had no gene match. Germline V CDR1 and CDR2: WNHNN, SYGVQD (reference sequence). The CDR3 here is CASSEGQGAGNTIYF. CDR3 DNA sequence: TGCGCCAGCAGTGAGGGACAGGGAGCTGGAAACACCATATATTTT.

The gene calls are TRBV22-1 and TRBJ2-1; TRBD1 is the table's D call and was not checked against the DNA. TRBV22-1 is given as a pseudogene. The CDR3 runs 19 residues. CDR3 loop: CPGSASGTGGIRSYNEQFF. The CDR3 DNA reads TGTCCTGGGAGCGCGTCCGGGACAGGGGGAATCAGGTCCTACAATGAGCAGTTCTTC.

V usage is TRBV27 and J usage is TRBJ2-7; perhaps TRBD2 as D (5 bases). Deletions cut 4 bases from V and 7 bases from J, with 17 bases between. This CDR3 is built from 14 residues. Germline values: CDR1 MNHEY, CDR2 SMNVEV (reference sequence). In nucleotides, the CDR3 is TGTGCCAGCAGTTGGGGTATCCTTTCGGGGGAGCAGTACTTC. This encodes CASSWGILSGEQYF.

The V gene is TRBV30, the J gene TRBJ1-4; 9 bases agree with TRBD1. The CDR3 covers 13 residues. The V segment lost 7 bases and the J segment 6 bases; nucleotides outside the gene matches: 6. Per the germline V gene, CDR1 is GTSNPN and CDR2 is SVGIG (reference sequence). CDR3 bases: TGTGCCTCAGCCGGACAGGGGTATGAAAAACTGTTTTTT. It encodes CASAGQGYEKLFF.